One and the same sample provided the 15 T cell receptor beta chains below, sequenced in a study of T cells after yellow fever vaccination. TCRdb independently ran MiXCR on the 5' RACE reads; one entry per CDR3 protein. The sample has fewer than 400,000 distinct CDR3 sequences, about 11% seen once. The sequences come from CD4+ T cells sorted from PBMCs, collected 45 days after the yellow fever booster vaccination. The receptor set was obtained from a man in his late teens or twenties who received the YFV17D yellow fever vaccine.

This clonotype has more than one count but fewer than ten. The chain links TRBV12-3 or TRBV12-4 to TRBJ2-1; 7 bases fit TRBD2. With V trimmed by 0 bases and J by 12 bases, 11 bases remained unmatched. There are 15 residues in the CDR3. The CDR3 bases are TGTGCCAGCAGTTTAGCGGGCCGGGGGGTCGGCGGGCAGTTCTTC. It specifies CASSLAGRGVGGQFF.

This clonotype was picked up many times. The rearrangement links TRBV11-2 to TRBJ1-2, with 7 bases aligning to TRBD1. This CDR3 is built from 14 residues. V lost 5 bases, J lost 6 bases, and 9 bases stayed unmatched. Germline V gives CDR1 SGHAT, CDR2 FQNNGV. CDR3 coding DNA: TGTGCCAGCAGCCTTCCTGACAGGGTTCATGGCTACACCTTC. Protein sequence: CASSLPDRVHGYTF.

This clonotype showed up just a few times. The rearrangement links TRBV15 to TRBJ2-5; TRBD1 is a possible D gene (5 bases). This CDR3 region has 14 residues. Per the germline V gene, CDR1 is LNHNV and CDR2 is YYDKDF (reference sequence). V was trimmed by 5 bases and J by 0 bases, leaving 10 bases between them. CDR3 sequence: CATSARQYQETQYF. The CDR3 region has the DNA TGTGCCACCAGCGCCCGACAGTACCAAGAGACCCAGTACTTC.

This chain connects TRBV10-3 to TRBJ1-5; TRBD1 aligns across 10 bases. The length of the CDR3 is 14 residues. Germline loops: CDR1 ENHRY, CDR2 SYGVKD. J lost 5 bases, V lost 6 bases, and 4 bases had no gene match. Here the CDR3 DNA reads TGTGCCATCAGCCGACAGGGGGCCGATCAGCCCCAGCATTTT. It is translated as CAISRQGADQPQHF.

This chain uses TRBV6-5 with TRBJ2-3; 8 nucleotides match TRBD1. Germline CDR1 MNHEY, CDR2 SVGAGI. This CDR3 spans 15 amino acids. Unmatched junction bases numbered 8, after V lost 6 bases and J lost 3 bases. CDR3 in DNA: TGTGCCAGCAGCACCGGACAGGGAAGGACAGATACGCAGTATTTT. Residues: CASSTGQGRTDTQYF.

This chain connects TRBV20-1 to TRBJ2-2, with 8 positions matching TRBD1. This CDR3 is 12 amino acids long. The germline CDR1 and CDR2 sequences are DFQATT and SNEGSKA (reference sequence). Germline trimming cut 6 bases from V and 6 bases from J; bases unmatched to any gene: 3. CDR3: CSAQGAAGELFF. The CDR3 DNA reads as TGCAGTGCCCAGGGGGCCGCCGGGGAGCTGTTTTTT.

As DNA, the CDR3 is TGTGCCTGGAGTGGAACGTTGTTGGGGCCCGGGGAGCTGTTTTTT. Translating it yields CAWSGTLLGPGELFF. This chain uses TRBV30 with TRBJ2-2, with D possibly matching TRBD1 (5 bases). There are 15 residues in the CDR3. The V end was cut by 1 base, the J end by 6 bases, with 15 bases between. Germline values: CDR1 GTSNPN, CDR2 SVGIG (reference sequence).

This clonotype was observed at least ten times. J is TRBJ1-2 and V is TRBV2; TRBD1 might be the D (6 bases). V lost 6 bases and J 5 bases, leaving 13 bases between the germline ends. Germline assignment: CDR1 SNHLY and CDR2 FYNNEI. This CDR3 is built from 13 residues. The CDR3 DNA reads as TGTGCCAGCAGCCCTGGACAGTTTTATGGCTACACCTTC. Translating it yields CASSPGQFYGYTF.

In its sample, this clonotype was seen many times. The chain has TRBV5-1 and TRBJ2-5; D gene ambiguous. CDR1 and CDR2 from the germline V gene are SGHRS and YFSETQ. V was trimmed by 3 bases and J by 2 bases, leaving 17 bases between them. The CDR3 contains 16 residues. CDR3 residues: CASSSLLIPVQETQYF. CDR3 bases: TGCGCCAGCAGCTCCCTCCTTATACCAGTTCAAGAGACCCAGTACTTC. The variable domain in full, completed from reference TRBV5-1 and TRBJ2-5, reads KAGVTQTPRYLIKTRGQQVTLSCSPISGHRSVSWYQQTPGQGLQFLFEYFSETQRNKGNFPGRFSGRQFSNSRSEMNVSTLELGDSALYLCASSSLLIPVQETQYFGPGTRLLVL.

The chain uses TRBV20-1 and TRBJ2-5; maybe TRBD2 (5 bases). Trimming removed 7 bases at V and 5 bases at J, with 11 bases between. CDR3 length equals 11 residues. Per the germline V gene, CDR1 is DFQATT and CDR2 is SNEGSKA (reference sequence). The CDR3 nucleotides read TGCAGTGGGAGGTGGAGGGAGACCCAGTACTTC. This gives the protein CSGRWRETQYF.

The CDR3 coding sequence is TGTGCCAGCAGTTGGCGGGACTATGGCTACACCTTC. Its protein product is CASSWRDYGYTF. V and J are TRBV12-3 or TRBV12-4 and TRBJ1-2; the D is unclear. This CDR3 is 12 amino acids long. V dropped 4 bases and J dropped 3 bases, with 6 bases sitting between them.

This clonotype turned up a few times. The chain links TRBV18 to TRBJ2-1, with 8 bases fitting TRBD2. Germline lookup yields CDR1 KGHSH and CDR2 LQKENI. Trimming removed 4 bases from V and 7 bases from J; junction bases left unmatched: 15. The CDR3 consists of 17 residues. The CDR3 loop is CASSRNPHGGAGNEQFF. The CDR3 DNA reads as TGTGCCAGCTCACGGAATCCCCACGGGGGGGCTGGGAATGAGCAGTTCTTC.

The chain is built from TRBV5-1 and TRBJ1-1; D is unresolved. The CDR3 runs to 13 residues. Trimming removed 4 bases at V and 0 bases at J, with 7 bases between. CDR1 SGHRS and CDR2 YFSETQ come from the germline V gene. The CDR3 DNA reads TGCGCCAGCAGCCGATCATTGAACACTGAAGCTTTCTTT. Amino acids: CASSRSLNTEAFF.

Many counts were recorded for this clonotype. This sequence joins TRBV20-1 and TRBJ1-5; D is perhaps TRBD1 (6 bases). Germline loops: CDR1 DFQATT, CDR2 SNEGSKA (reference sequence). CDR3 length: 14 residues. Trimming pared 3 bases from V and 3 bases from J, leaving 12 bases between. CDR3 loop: CSARRGHSNQPQHF. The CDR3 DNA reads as TGCAGTGCTAGGAGGGGACACTCCAATCAGCCCCAGCATTTT.

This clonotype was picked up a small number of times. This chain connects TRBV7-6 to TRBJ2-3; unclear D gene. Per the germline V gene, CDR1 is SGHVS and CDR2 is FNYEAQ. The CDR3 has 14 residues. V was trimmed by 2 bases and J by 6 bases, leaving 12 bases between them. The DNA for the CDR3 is TGTGCCAGCAGCTTAAGTACGAGGATCGATACGCAGTATTTT. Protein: CASSLSTRIDTQYF.